A single sample gave rise to the 26 T cell receptor beta chains below, sequenced in a study of monozygotic twins with inflammatory bowel disease. Following a re-call of the 5' RACE reads, TCRdb has one entry per CDR3 protein and lacks DNA. The sample holds approximately 380,000 distinct CDR3 sequences. Sequencing was performed on blood. These receptor sequences come from a human donor with ulcerative colitis or Crohn's disease, or a healthy co-twin of an affected twin (not recorded which).

The chain couples TRBV5-1 to TRBJ1-5; there is no DNA to check the TCRdb D call of TRBD1. Germline CDR1 and CDR2: SGHRS and YFSETQ. The CDR3 is made up of 15 amino acids. The CDR3 here is CASSLDAGRSQPQHF.

The chain is built from TRBV12-5 and TRBJ1-5. The CDR3 contains 13 residues. Germline CDR1 is LGHNT and CDR2 is FRNRAP. CDR3 sequence reads: CASGWDGNQPQHF. The whole variable domain, remainder taken from reference TRBV12-5 and TRBJ1-5, is DARVTQTPRHKVTEMGQEVTMRCQPILGHNTVFWYRQTMMQGLELLAYFRNRAPLDDSGMPKDRFSAEMPDATLATLKIQPSEPRDSAVYFCASGWDGNQPQHFGDGTRLSIL.

This chain joins TRBV5-1 and TRBJ2-7; as DNA is missing, the TRBD1 call by TCRdb cannot be tested. The V gene's germline CDR1 is SGHRS and CDR2 YFSETQ. The CDR3 runs 14 residues. CDR3 loop: CASSLASGDYEQYF.

The genes are TRBV30 and TRBJ2-7. There are 11 residues in the CDR3. CDR1 is GTSNPN, CDR2 SVGIG, per germline (reference sequence). CDR3: CAWSPQYEQYF.

The chain couples TRBV30 to TRBJ2-4; TCRdb's assignment of TRBD1 cannot be checked, as there is no DNA. Germline CDR1 GTSNPN, CDR2 SVGIG (reference sequence). The CDR3 has 11 residues. The CDR3 protein is CAWSEGGIQYF.

The chain recombines TRBV30 with TRBJ2-3; the TRBD2 assignment by TCRdb is unverifiable without DNA. Per germline, CDR1 GTSNPN and CDR2 SVGIG (reference sequence). CDR3 size: 13 residues. The CDR3 sequence: CAWLAASTDTQYF. The full variable domain, in which reference TRBV30 and TRBJ2-3 provide the parts outside the CDR3, is SQTIHQWPATLVQPVGSPLSLECTVEGTSNPNLYWYRQAAGRGLQLLFYSVGIGQISSEVPQNLSASRPQDRQFILSSKKLLLSDSGFYLCAWLAASTDTQYFGPGTRLTVL.

J is TRBJ1-6 and V is TRBV5-6. The CDR3 extends over 15 amino acids. Germline-derived CDR1 and CDR2 are SGHDT and YYEEEE. Here the CDR3 reads CASSHTLGLSSPLHF.

This chain connects TRBV6-5 to TRBJ1-1. The CDR3 is 13 amino acids. Germline V gives CDR1 MNHEY, CDR2 SVGAGI. This CDR3 reads CASSLASYTEAFF.

The chain employs TRBV7-2 and TRBJ1-2; TCRdb calls TRBD1, which cannot be checked without DNA. The length of the CDR3 is 14 residues. CDR1 and CDR2 (germline): SGHTA, FQGNSA. CDR3 residues: CASSLWGAGDGYTF.

This chain connects TRBV7-9 to TRBJ1-5. Germline V gene data show CDR1 as SEHNR and CDR2 as FQNEAQ (reference sequence). The CDR3 has 14 residues. This CDR3 is CASSLGAEARPQHF.

The chain carries TRBV12-3 or TRBV12-4 and TRBJ2-7. CDR3 length: 14 residues. The CDR3: CASSQNPRIYEQYF.

V and J are TRBV7-8 and TRBJ1-2. CDR1 is SGHVS and CDR2 is FQNEAQ in the germline V gene. The CDR3 contains 12 residues. CDR3 loop: CASSLEVGGYTF.

This chain uses TRBV6-1 with TRBJ1-5; TCRdb indicates TRBD1, and absent DNA this call remains unverified. CDR1 and CDR2 (germline): MNHNS, SASEGT. This CDR3 has 13 amino acids. The CDR3 here is CASLQGQDQPQHF.

This chain links TRBV5-1 with TRBJ1-1. Per the germline V gene, CDR1 is SGHRS and CDR2 is YFSETQ. The CDR3 length is 15 residues. CDR3: CASSRTRQVNTEAFF.

The V gene is TRBV18, the J gene TRBJ1-2; there is no DNA to check the TCRdb D call of TRBD1. Germline values: CDR1 KGHSH, CDR2 LQKENI. The CDR3 has 13 residues. CDR3 loop: CASSPTGAYGYTF.

This sequence joins TRBV7-2 and TRBJ1-2; absent DNA, TCRdb's TRBD1 call cannot be checked. The germline gives CDR1 SGHTA, CDR2 FQGNSA. The CDR3 spans 16 residues. CDR3 in amino acids: CASSLDGTGTTYGYTF. Full variable domain (rest looked up from reference TRBV7-2 and TRBJ1-2): GAGVSQSPSNKVTEKGKDVELRCDPISGHTALYWYRQSLGQGLEFLIYFQGNSAPDKSGLPSDRFSAERTGGSVSTLTIQRTQQEDSAVYLCASSLDGTGTTYGYTFGSGTRLTVV.

The genes are TRBV9 and TRBJ1-2. This CDR3 has 12 amino acids. Germline CDR1 and CDR2: SGDLS and YYNGEE. The CDR3 spells CASSVASYGYTF.

The rearrangement links TRBV19 to TRBJ2-7; without DNA, the TCRdb call of TRBD1 cannot be checked. Germline loops: CDR1 LNHDA, CDR2 SQIVND (reference sequence). The CDR3 is 14 amino acids. CDR3: CASSIGLGAYEQYF.

This chain connects TRBV18 to TRBJ2-7; TCRdb's assignment of TRBD2 cannot be checked, as there is no DNA. Germline loops: CDR1 KGHSH, CDR2 LQKENI. This CDR3 is built from 14 residues. CDR3 protein: CASSPTASDYEQYF. Full variable domain (missing parts from reference TRBV18 and TRBJ2-7): NAGVMQNPRHLVRRRGQEARLRCSPMKGHSHVYWYRQLPEEGLKFMVYLQKENIIDESGMPKERFSAEFPKEGPSILRIQQVVRGDSAAYFCASSPTASDYEQYFGPGTRLTVT.

V is TRBV7-6 and J is TRBJ2-1; TCRdb indicates TRBD2, and absent DNA this call remains unverified. This CDR3 is 16 amino acids long. Germline CDR1 reads SGHVS; CDR2 reads FNYEAQ. CDR3 loop: CASSLQLAGGLNEQFF.

V is TRBV20-1 and J is TRBJ1-6; TCRdb gives TRBD1 as the D gene, but with no DNA this cannot be confirmed. This CDR3 has 16 amino acids. Looked up from germline, CDR1 is DFQATT and CDR2 is SNEGSKA (reference sequence). The chain's CDR3 is CSAGPAEGQGASPLHF.

The rearrangement links TRBV7-9 to TRBJ2-1. The CDR3 totals 15 residues. Germline loops: CDR1 SEHNR, CDR2 FQNEAQ (reference sequence). CDR3: CASSFGSGSYNEQFF.

The chain is built from TRBV5-1 and TRBJ1-4. The CDR3 extends over 14 amino acids. Germline loops: CDR1 SGHRS, CDR2 YFSETQ. CDR3 in amino acids: CASSLTPTNEKLFF.

The gene calls are TRBV12-3 or TRBV12-4 and TRBJ2-4; TCRdb's assignment of TRBD1 cannot be checked, as there is no DNA. The CDR3 loop spans 14 amino acids. CDR3 sequence: CASSQGAGLNIQYF.

The V call is TRBV12-3 or TRBV12-4, the J call TRBJ1-2; with no DNA, the TCRdb D assignment of TRBD1 cannot be verified. This CDR3 has 16 amino acids. Here the CDR3 reads CASRHLTGRASYGYTF.

The CDR3 spells CASSLDHYGYTF. The chain combines TRBV11-2 with TRBJ1-2. Germline CDR1 SGHAT, CDR2 FQNNGV. CDR3 size: 12 residues.